This T cell receptor (beta chain) comes out of a study of blood T cell repertoires in COVID-19. Germline V CDR1 and CDR2: MGHRA, YSYEKL. J gave up 1 base and V 2 bases, and 3 bases lay outside the gene matches. This CDR3 comprises 15 residues. Assay used: immunoSEQ multiplex PCR; TCRdb lists only in-frame clones, some missing. The table includes a few hundred thousand clones, nearly 90% detected once. Cohort assignment relied on participant-reported clinical history. Exposed enrollees had met someone with a PCR-confirmed or clinician-diagnosed COVID-19 case at some point within the 2 weeks before study entry.

The clonotype comes from a man aged 25-45 years who had been exposed to COVID-19. What was sequenced was PBMCs or T cells enriched from blood (not recorded which). The genes are TRBV4-1 and TRBJ2-5; 8 bases fit TRBD1. Written as DNA, the CDR3 is TGCGCCAGCAGCCAACCTGACAGGGGCCAAGAGACCCAGTACTTC. Translating it yields CASSQPDRGQETQYF.